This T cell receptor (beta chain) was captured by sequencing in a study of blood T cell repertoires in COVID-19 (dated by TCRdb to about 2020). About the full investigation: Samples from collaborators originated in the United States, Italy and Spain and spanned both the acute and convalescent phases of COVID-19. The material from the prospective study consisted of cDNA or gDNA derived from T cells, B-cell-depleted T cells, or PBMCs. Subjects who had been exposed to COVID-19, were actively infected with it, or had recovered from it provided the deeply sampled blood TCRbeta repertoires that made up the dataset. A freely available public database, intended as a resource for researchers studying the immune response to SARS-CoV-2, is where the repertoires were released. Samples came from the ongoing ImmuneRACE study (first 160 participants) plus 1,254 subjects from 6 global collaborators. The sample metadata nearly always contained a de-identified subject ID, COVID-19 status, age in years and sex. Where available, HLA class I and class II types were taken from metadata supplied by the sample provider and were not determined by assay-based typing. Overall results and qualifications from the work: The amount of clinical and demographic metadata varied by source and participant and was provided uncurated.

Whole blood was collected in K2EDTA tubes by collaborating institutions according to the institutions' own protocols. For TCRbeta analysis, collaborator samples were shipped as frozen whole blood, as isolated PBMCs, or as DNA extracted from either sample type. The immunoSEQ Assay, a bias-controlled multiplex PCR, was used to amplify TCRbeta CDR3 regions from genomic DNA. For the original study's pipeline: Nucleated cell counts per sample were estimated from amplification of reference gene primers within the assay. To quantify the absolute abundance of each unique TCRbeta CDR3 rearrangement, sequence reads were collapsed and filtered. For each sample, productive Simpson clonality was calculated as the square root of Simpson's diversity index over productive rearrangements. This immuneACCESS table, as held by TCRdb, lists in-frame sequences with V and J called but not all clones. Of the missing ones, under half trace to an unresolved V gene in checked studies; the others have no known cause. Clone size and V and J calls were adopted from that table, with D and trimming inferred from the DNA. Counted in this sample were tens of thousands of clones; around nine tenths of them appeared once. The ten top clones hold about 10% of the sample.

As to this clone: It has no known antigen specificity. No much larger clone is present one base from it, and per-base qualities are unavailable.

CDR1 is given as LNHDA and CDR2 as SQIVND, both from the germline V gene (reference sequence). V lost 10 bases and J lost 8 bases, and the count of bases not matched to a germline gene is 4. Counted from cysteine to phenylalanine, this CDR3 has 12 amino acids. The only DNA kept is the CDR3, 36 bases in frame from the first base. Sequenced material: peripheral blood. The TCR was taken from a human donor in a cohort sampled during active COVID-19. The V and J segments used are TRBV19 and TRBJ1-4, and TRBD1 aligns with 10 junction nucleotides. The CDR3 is CATGDRGEKLFF. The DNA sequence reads TGTGCCACCGGGGACAGGGGCGAAAAACTGTTTTTT.